This T cell receptor (beta chain) originates from a study of response to subunit inactivated influenza vaccine. General study points: With each seasonal influenza vaccination, the authors suggested, few new T cells are recruited.

Trimming removed 3 bases at V and 5 bases at J, with 14 bases between. CDR3 length: 15 amino acids. Germline V gene sequence: CDR1 MGHRA, CDR2 YSYEKL. Each CDR3 protein is one row after TCRdb ran MiXCR on the RT-PCR reads. The data show fewer than 800,000 distinct CDR3 sequences, 15% to 18% seen once. This clonotype showed up many times. The antigen is not known. This material consisted of PBMCs from blood, taken approximately 12 days after vaccination. The rearrangement joins TRBV4-1 to TRBJ1-5; D is undetermined. This TCR was sampled from a man between 45 and 60 years old who received an inactivated influenza vaccine. The CDR3 nucleotides are TGCGCCAGCAGCCAGCAAGAGGGTCAGGATCAGCCCCAGCATTTT. It specifies CASSQQEGQDQPQHF.